A selection of T cell receptor beta chains follows, all from one sample in a study of regulatory T cells in long-lasting Graves disease. TCRdb itself ran the multiplex PCR reads through MiXCR, one entry per CDR3 protein. The sample has approximately 400,000 distinct CDR3 sequences, roughly 20% seen once. Material: peripheral blood mononuclear cells (PBMCs), obtained when the disease was refractory, from a patient treated with antithyroid drugs. These receptors were obtained from a female donor with Graves disease. Each CDR3 is given with its conserved first and last residue. Fields, in order: clone size, D gene, V gene, J gene, CDR3 protein, CDR3 DNA. The D gene is left open where the match is weak. Rows give clone size only sometimes, using once, few, many, or a class for an expanded clone.

clone size: few
D gene: TRBD2
V gene: TRBV20-1
J gene: TRBJ2-7
CDR3 protein: CSARGTSGRTYEQYF
CDR3 DNA: TGCAGTGCTAGGGGGACTAGCGGGAGGACCTACGAGCAGTACTTC

clone size: many
D gene: TRBD2
V gene: TRBV28
J gene: TRBJ2-5
CDR3 protein: CASSSRAHSTSGRAEGGETQYF
CDR3 DNA: TGTGCCAGCAGTTCGCGGGCACATTCAACTAGCGGGAGGGCCGAGGGCGGCGAGACCCAGTACTTC

clone size: .
D gene: .
V gene: TRBV10-3
J gene: TRBJ2-7
CDR3 protein: CATKGEPYEQYF
CDR3 DNA: TGTGCCACCAAGGGGGAGCCCTACGAGCAGTACTTC

clone size: .
D gene: .
V gene: TRBV5-1
J gene: TRBJ2-1
CDR3 protein: CASSHSGGANEQFF
CDR3 DNA: TGCGCCAGCAGTCATAGTGGGGGAGCCAATGAGCAGTTCTTC

clone size: .
D gene: TRBD2
V gene: TRBV29-1
J gene: TRBJ2-1
CDR3 protein: CSVFPTSVAYNEQFF
CDR3 DNA: TGCAGCGTCTTTCCTACTAGCGTGGCCTACAATGAGCAGTTCTTC

clone size: many
D gene: .
V gene: TRBV7-2
J gene: TRBJ2-7
CDR3 protein: CASSSPRGPTEQYF
CDR3 DNA: TGTGCCAGCAGCTCCCCCCGAGGGCCAACCGAGCAGTACTTC

clone size: .
D gene: .
V gene: TRBV6-5
J gene: TRBJ2-2
CDR3 protein: CASSYSPGSGGELFF
CDR3 DNA: TGTGCCAGCAGTTACTCACCAGGGTCCGGCGGGGAGCTGTTTTTT

clone size: many
D gene: TRBD1
V gene: TRBV18
J gene: TRBJ2-5
CDR3 protein: CASSKPQGQETQYF
CDR3 DNA: TGTGCCAGCTCGAAACCACAGGGGCAAGAGACCCAGTACTTC

clone size: many
D gene: .
V gene: TRBV11-2
J gene: TRBJ2-5
CDR3 protein: CASSSSQGKQETQYF
CDR3 DNA: TGTGCCAGCAGCTCCTCGCAGGGGAAACAAGAGACCCAGTACTTC

clone size: .
D gene: .
V gene: TRBV30
J gene: TRBJ1-3
CDR3 protein: CAWSAGPGNTIYF
CDR3 DNA: TGTGCCTGGAGTGCAGGGCCAGGAAACACCATATATTTT

clone size: many
D gene: .
V gene: TRBV18
J gene: TRBJ1-6
CDR3 protein: CASSPPEGINSPLHF
CDR3 DNA: TGTGCCAGCTCACCCCCGGAAGGGATAAATTCACCCCTCCACTTT

clone size: .
D gene: TRBD2
V gene: TRBV9
J gene: TRBJ2-7
CDR3 protein: CASSVVAGGPYEQYF
CDR3 DNA: TGTGCCAGCAGCGTAGTGGCGGGAGGGCCCTACGAGCAGTACTTC

clone size: many
D gene: TRBD1
V gene: TRBV20-1
J gene: TRBJ2-7
CDR3 protein: CSLRGQGGEQYF
CDR3 DNA: TGCAGCCTCAGGGGACAGGGTGGCGAGCAGTACTTC

clone size: many
D gene: TRBD1
V gene: TRBV7-2
J gene: TRBJ2-5
CDR3 protein: CASSLGGQGTETQYF
CDR3 DNA: TGTGCCAGCAGCTTAGGGGGACAGGGGACAGAGACCCAGTACTTC

clone size: .
D gene: TRBD2
V gene: TRBV5-1
J gene: TRBJ2-7
CDR3 protein: CASKASSGYYSYEQYF
CDR3 DNA: TGCGCCAGCAAAGCCTCTAGCGGGTATTACTCCTACGAGCAGTACTTC

clone size: .
D gene: .
V gene: TRBV2
J gene: TRBJ1-5
CDR3 protein: CAGQRDSNQPQHF
CDR3 DNA: TGTGCCGGGCAAAGGGATAGCAATCAGCCCCAGCATTTT

clone size: .
D gene: TRBD2
V gene: TRBV24-1
J gene: TRBJ2-5
CDR3 protein: CATSEGTSGKETQYF
CDR3 DNA: TGTGCCACCAGTGAAGGGACTAGCGGGAAAGAGACCCAGTACTTC

clone size: many
D gene: .
V gene: TRBV6-5
J gene: TRBJ1-1
CDR3 protein: CASSYSKLGAFF
CDR3 DNA: TGTGCCAGCAGTTACTCGAAGCTCGGCGCTTTCTTT

clone size: many
D gene: .
V gene: TRBV12-3/TRBV12-4
J gene: TRBJ1-6
CDR3 protein: CASRDRNSYNSPLHF
CDR3 DNA: TGTGCCAGCAGGGACAGAAACTCCTATAATTCACCCCTCCACTTT

clone size: many
D gene: .
V gene: TRBV6-1
J gene: TRBJ1-2
CDR3 protein: CASSADKVYGYTF
CDR3 DNA: TGTGCCAGCAGTGCTGACAAGGTCTATGGCTACACCTTC

clone size: .
D gene: TRBD1
V gene: TRBV5-1
J gene: TRBJ2-7
CDR3 protein: CASSWRQGQDYEQYF
CDR3 DNA: TGCGCCAGCAGCTGGAGACAGGGCCAAGACTACGAGCAGTACTTC

clone size: many
D gene: .
V gene: TRBV6-9
J gene: TRBJ2-5
CDR3 protein: CASSYSDMETQYF
CDR3 DNA: TGTGCCAGCAGTTACTCCGATATGGAGACCCAGTACTTC

clone size: many
D gene: TRBD1
V gene: TRBV27
J gene: TRBJ1-4
CDR3 protein: CASSPTGGGEKLFF
CDR3 DNA: TGTGCCAGCAGCCCTACAGGGGGCGGGGAAAAACTGTTTTTT

clone size: .
D gene: TRBD1
V gene: TRBV12-5
J gene: TRBJ2-7
CDR3 protein: CASGPPNRGQGRYEQYF
CDR3 DNA: TGTGCTAGTGGTCCTCCCAACCGGGGACAGGGAAGATACGAGCAGTACTTC

clone size: .
D gene: .
V gene: TRBV5-8
J gene: TRBJ2-5
CDR3 protein: CASSRLAKTQYF
CDR3 DNA: TGTGCCAGCTCCCGCCTGGCGAAGACCCAGTACTTC

clone size: .
D gene: .
V gene: TRBV2
J gene: TRBJ2-1
CDR3 protein: CASSVLRNEQFF
CDR3 DNA: TGTGCCAGCAGTGTACTTCGGAATGAGCAGTTCTTC

clone size: many
D gene: .
V gene: TRBV28
J gene: TRBJ2-7
CDR3 protein: CASSLDPEGPEQYF
CDR3 DNA: TGTGCCAGCAGTTTGGATCCAGAGGGGCCCGAGCAGTACTTC

clone size: few
D gene: TRBD1
V gene: TRBV29-1
J gene: TRBJ1-2
CDR3 protein: CSVEKQGGNGYTF
CDR3 DNA: TGCAGCGTTGAAAAACAGGGGGGCAATGGCTACACCTTC

clone size: few
D gene: .
V gene: TRBV5-1
J gene: TRBJ1-2
CDR3 protein: CASSWSGNGYTF
CDR3 DNA: TGCGCCAGTTCATGGTCGGGTAATGGCTACACCTTC

clone size: .
D gene: .
V gene: TRBV24-1
J gene: TRBJ2-3
CDR3 protein: CATSGGEGLTDTQYF
CDR3 DNA: TGTGCCACCAGTGGAGGTGAGGGCCTCACAGATACGCAGTATTTT

clone size: .
D gene: .
V gene: TRBV27
J gene: TRBJ1-1
CDR3 protein: CASSSVRGSEAFF
CDR3 DNA: TGTGCCAGCAGTTCAGTCAGGGGCTCTGAAGCTTTCTTT

clone size: many
D gene: .
V gene: TRBV6-5
J gene: TRBJ2-7
CDR3 protein: CASSYIGANYEQYF
CDR3 DNA: TGTGCCAGCAGTTATATTGGCGCCAACTACGAGCAGTACTTC

clone size: many
D gene: TRBD2
V gene: TRBV15
J gene: TRBJ2-7
CDR3 protein: CATSRVKREGEQYF
CDR3 DNA: TGTGCCACCAGCAGAGTAAAGCGGGAGGGCGAGCAGTACTTC

clone size: many
D gene: TRBD1
V gene: TRBV27
J gene: TRBJ2-5
CDR3 protein: CASSPVTGVSPETQYF
CDR3 DNA: TGTGCCAGCAGTCCCGTTACAGGGGTTTCCCCAGAGACCCAGTACTTC

clone size: few
D gene: .
V gene: TRBV7-2
J gene: TRBJ2-7
CDR3 protein: CASSLDTDRRFYEQYF
CDR3 DNA: TGTGCCAGCAGCTTAGACACAGATCGGAGGTTCTACGAGCAGTACTTC

clone size: .
D gene: TRBD1
V gene: TRBV6-1
J gene: TRBJ1-1
CDR3 protein: CASKKTGPYTEAFF
CDR3 DNA: TGTGCCAGCAAAAAGACAGGGCCTTACACTGAAGCTTTCTTT

clone size: .
D gene: TRBD1
V gene: TRBV5-6
J gene: TRBJ1-1
CDR3 protein: CASRLPGQKKSTIVAFF
CDR3 DNA: TGTGCCAGCAGGCTTCCGGGACAGAAAAAATCCACAATCGTGGCTTTCTTT

clone size: few
D gene: TRBD1
V gene: TRBV29-1
J gene: TRBJ2-5
CDR3 protein: CSVEFGQAGETQYF
CDR3 DNA: TGCAGCGTTGAATTTGGACAGGCGGGAGAGACCCAGTACTTC

clone size: .
D gene: .
V gene: TRBV27
J gene: TRBJ2-2
CDR3 protein: CASSLREYGELFF
CDR3 DNA: TGTGCCAGCAGCTTAAGGGAGTACGGGGAGCTGTTTTTT

clone size: few
D gene: .
V gene: TRBV5-1
J gene: TRBJ1-4
CDR3 protein: CASRTTGGTNEKLFF
CDR3 DNA: TGCGCCAGCAGAACGACTGGGGGCACTAATGAAAAACTGTTTTTT

clone size: .
D gene: .
V gene: TRBV4-1
J gene: TRBJ1-5
CDR3 protein: CASSQDQINQPQHF
CDR3 DNA: TGCGCCAGCAGCCAAGACCAAATCAATCAGCCCCAGCATTTT

clone size: many
D gene: TRBD2
V gene: TRBV7-3
J gene: TRBJ2-7
CDR3 protein: CASSPGTSGSDEQYF
CDR3 DNA: TGTGCCAGCAGCCCTGGGACTAGCGGGAGTGACGAGCAGTACTTC

clone size: .
D gene: TRBD1
V gene: TRBV30
J gene: TRBJ2-7
CDR3 protein: CAWSVGQGAYEQYF
CDR3 DNA: TGTGCCTGGAGTGTAGGCCAGGGGGCCTACGAGCAGTACTTC

clone size: few
D gene: TRBD1
V gene: TRBV7-2
J gene: TRBJ1-5
CDR3 protein: CASSTTGHNQPQHF
CDR3 DNA: TGTGCCAGCAGTACGACAGGGCACAATCAGCCCCAGCATTTT

clone size: many
D gene: TRBD2
V gene: TRBV30
J gene: TRBJ2-5
CDR3 protein: CAWSTPSGRAEETQYF
CDR3 DNA: TGTGCCTGGAGTACTCCGAGCGGGAGGGCCGAAGAGACCCAGTACTTC

clone size: .
D gene: TRBD1
V gene: TRBV18
J gene: TRBJ2-7
CDR3 protein: CASSLSGTGNYEQYF
CDR3 DNA: TGTGCCAGCTCACTTTCCGGGACAGGGAACTACGAGCAGTACTTC

clone size: many
D gene: .
V gene: TRBV28
J gene: TRBJ2-7
CDR3 protein: CASSSVGSSYEQYF
CDR3 DNA: TGTGCCAGCAGTTCGGTCGGGAGCTCCTACGAGCAGTACTTC

clone size: .
D gene: .
V gene: TRBV7-9
J gene: TRBJ2-7
CDR3 protein: CASSLAQFYEQYF
CDR3 DNA: TGTGCCAGCAGCTTAGCGCAATTTTACGAGCAGTACTTC

clone size: .
D gene: TRBD1
V gene: TRBV14
J gene: TRBJ1-2
CDR3 protein: CASSPRTGGYGYTF
CDR3 DNA: TGTGCCAGCAGCCCCCGGACAGGGGGCTATGGCTACACCTTC

clone size: .
D gene: TRBD2
V gene: TRBV19
J gene: TRBJ2-4
CDR3 protein: CASRLAGSAKNIQYF
CDR3 DNA: TGTGCCAGTAGATTAGCGGGATCAGCCAAAAACATTCAGTACTTC

clone size: many
D gene: .
V gene: TRBV7-2
J gene: TRBJ2-5
CDR3 protein: CASSPGFWETQYF
CDR3 DNA: TGTGCCAGCAGTCCGGGCTTTTGGGAGACCCAGTACTTC

clone size: many
D gene: .
V gene: TRBV10-3
J gene: TRBJ2-5
CDR3 protein: CAIREQETQYF
CDR3 DNA: TGTGCCATCAGAGAGCAAGAGACCCAGTACTTC

clone size: many
D gene: TRBD2
V gene: TRBV2
J gene: TRBJ2-1
CDR3 protein: CASSARGGVSGEQFF
CDR3 DNA: TGTGCCAGCAGCGCACGGGGGGGAGTTAGCGGTGAGCAGTTCTTC

clone size: few
D gene: TRBD1
V gene: TRBV18
J gene: TRBJ1-2
CDR3 protein: CASSPLVGSATGISYTF
CDR3 DNA: TGTGCCAGCTCACCACTTGTGGGGTCTGCGACAGGGATAAGCTACACCTTC